This note documents a single T cell receptor beta chain sequence. The antigen remains unidentified. Other DNA sequences in the sample encode the same CDR3. The data are from a study of shared clonotypes between healthy human individuals. Looking at the study overall: The plates for each donor numbered three CD4 naive, three CD4 memory, two CD8 naive and one CD8 memory. Study-wide results and limits: What naive subsets generally showed was a larger estimated richness than memory subsets showed. Clonotype sharing levels among donors were expected to vary with sequencing depth.

The CDR3 runs to 14 residues. With 1 base removed from V and 2 bases from J, the gap between germline ends came to 10 bases. Germline assignment: CDR1 SGHRS and CDR2 YFSETQ. As defined, naive CD8 cells were CD45RO-negative and positively selected for CCR7, with terminally differentiated effector memory CD45RA+ cells excluded. The protocol was immunoSEQ multiplex PCR, while the TCRdb copy is restricted to in-frame clones and leaves out a portion. The table has about 2 million clones, about 95% seen once. This sequence originates from a man aged 18 to 29 in good health. Sample: naive CD8+ T cells sorted from blood. The chain recombines TRBV5-1 with TRBJ2-7; D is unresolved. The CDR3 is CASSLRGGTYEQYF. The CDR3 bases are TGCGCCAGCAGCTTGAGAGGCGGTACCTACGAGCAGTACTTC.